What follows is one T cell receptor (beta chain) and its context. What it binds is not known. Clones were sequenced by immunoSEQ multiplex PCR, and TCRdb holds only the in-frame ones, with some missing. The table records tens of thousands of clones, about 83% of them present only once. The ends were cut back, 3 bases at V and 2 bases at J, with 10 bases in the middle. From germline, CDR1 is LNHDA and CDR2 SQIVND (reference sequence). This CDR3 has 14 amino acids. These patients had recovered from COVID-19 ranging mild to severe. Sequencing was done directly on freshly isolated, uncultured memory T cells. This sample was included in a study of CD4 T cell repertoires in COVID-19. Whole-study findings and limits: SARS-CoV and/or HKU1 spike cultures shared between 7 and 25% of SARS-CoV-2 clonotypes. Sharing of several most expanded SARS-CoV-2-reactive clonotypes across memory subsets suggested intraclonal diversification.

The sequence came from a human donor who had COVID-19. The V and J genes are TRBV19 and TRBJ1-1; a possible D gene is TRBD1 (5 bases). Sequencing was performed on CD4+ T cells from peripheral blood, taken after recovery from COVID-19. For the CDR3, the DNA is TGTGCCAGTAGTATCTCGGGGGTCAACACTGAAGCTTTCTTT. This encodes CASSISGVNTEAFF.